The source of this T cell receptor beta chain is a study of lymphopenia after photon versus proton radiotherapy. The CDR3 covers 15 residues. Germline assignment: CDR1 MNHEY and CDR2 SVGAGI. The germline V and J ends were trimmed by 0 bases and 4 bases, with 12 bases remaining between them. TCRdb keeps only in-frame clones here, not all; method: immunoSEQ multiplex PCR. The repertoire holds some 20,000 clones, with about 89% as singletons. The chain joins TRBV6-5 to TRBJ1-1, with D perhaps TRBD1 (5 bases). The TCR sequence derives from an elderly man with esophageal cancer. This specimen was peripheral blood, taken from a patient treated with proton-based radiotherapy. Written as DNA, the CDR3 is TGTGCCAGCAGTTACTCGCCCGTGGGGACCACTGAAGCTTTCTTT. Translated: CASSYSPVGTTEAFF.